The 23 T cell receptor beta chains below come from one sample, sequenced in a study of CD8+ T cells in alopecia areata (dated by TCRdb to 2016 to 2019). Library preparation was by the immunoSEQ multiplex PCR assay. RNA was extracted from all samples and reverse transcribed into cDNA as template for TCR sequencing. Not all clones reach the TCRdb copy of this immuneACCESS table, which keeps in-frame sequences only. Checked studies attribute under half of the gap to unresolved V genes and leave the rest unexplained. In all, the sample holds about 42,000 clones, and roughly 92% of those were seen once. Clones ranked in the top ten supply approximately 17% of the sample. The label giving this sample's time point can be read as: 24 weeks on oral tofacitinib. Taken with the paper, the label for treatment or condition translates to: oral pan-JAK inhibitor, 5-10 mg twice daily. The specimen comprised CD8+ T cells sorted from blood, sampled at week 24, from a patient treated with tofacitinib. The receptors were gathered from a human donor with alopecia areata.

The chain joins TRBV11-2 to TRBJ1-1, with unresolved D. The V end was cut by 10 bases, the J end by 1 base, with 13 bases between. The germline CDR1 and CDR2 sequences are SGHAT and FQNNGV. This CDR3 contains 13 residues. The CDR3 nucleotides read TGTGCCACCGTAGAGGGAACGAACACTGAAGCTTTCTTT. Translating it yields CATVEGTNTEAFF.

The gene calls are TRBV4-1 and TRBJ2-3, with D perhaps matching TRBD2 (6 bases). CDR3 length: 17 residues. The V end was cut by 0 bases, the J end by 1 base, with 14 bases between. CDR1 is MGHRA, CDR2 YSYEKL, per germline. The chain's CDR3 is CASSQEPASAGTDTQYF. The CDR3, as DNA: TGCGCCAGCAGCCAAGAACCGGCTAGCGCAGGCACAGATACGCAGTATTTT.

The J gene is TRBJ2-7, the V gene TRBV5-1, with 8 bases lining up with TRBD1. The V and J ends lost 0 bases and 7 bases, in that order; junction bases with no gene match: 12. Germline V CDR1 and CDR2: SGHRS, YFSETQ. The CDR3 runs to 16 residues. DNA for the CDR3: TGCGCCAGCAGCTTGGCCGGGGCAGGGGGCGCCTGGGAGCAGTACTTC. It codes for CASSLAGAGGAWEQYF. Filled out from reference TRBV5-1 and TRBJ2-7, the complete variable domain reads KAGVTQTPRYLIKTRGQQVTLSCSPISGHRSVSWYQQTPGQGLQFLFEYFSETQRNKGNFPGRFSGRQFSNSRSEMNVSTLELGDSALYLCASSLAGAGGAWEQYFGPGTRLTVT.

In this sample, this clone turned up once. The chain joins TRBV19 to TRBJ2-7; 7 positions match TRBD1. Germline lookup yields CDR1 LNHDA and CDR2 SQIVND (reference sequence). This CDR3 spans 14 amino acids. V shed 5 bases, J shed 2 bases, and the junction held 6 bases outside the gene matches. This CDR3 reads CASSQPDRAYEQYF. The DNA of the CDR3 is TGTGCCAGTAGTCAACCCGACAGGGCCTACGAGCAGTACTTC.

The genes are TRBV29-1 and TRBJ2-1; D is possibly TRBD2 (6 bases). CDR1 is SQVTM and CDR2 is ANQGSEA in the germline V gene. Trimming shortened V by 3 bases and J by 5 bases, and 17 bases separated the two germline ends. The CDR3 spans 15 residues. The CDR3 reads CSVDFRGSGHNEQFF. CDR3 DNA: TGCAGCGTTGATTTTCGGGGTAGCGGACACAATGAGCAGTTCTTC.

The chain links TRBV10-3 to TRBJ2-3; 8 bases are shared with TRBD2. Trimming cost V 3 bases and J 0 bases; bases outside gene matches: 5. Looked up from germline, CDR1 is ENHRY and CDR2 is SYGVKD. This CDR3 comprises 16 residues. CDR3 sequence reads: CAISDLGLASTDTQYF. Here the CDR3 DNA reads TGTGCCATCAGTGACCTCGGACTAGCTAGCACAGATACGCAGTATTTT.

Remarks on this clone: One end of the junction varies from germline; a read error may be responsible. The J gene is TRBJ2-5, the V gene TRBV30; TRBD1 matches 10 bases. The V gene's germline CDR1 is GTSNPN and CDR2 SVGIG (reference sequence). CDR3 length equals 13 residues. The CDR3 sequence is CAWSVILGTGVHF. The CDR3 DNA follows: TGTGCCTGGAGTGTAATTTTAGGGACAGGGGTACACTTC.

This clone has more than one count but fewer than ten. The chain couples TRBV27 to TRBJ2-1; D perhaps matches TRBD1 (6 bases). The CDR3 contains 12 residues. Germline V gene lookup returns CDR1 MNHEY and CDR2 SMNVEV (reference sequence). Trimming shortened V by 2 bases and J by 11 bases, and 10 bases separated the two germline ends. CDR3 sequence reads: CASSLRGTQQFF. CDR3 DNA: TGTGCCAGCAGTTTAAGGGGGACCCAGCAGTTCTTC.

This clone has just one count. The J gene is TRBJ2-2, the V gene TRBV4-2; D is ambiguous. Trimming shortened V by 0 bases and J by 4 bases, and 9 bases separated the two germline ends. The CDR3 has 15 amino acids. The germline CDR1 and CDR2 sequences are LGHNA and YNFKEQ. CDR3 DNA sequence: TGTGCCAGCAGCCAAGAAATGGGATCCACCGGGGAGCTGTTTTTT. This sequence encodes CASSQEMGSTGELFF.

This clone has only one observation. CDR3 residues: CASSYYAGYSTDTQYF. The CDR3 coding sequence is TGTGCCAGCAGTTACTACGCAGGGTATAGCACAGATACGCAGTATTTT. This sequence joins TRBV6-5 and TRBJ2-3, with D tentatively TRBD1 (5 bases). Trimming left V 1 base short and J 0 bases short, with 11 bases between. This CDR3 is 16 amino acids long. CDR1 is MNHEY, CDR2 SVGAGI, per germline.

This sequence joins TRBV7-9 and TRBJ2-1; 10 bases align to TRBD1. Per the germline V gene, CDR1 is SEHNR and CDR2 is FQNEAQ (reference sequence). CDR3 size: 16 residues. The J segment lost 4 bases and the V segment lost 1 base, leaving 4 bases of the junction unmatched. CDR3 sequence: CASSLVGTGEYNEQFF. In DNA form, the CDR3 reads TGTGCCAGCAGCTTAGTCGGGACAGGGGAATACAATGAGCAGTTCTTC.

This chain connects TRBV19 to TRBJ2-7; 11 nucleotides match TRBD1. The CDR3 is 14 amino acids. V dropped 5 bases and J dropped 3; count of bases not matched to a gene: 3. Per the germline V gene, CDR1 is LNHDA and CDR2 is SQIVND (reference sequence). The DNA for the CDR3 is TGTGCCAGTAGTCTCGGGACAGGGGGCTACGAGCAGTACTTC. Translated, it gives CASSLGTGGYEQYF.

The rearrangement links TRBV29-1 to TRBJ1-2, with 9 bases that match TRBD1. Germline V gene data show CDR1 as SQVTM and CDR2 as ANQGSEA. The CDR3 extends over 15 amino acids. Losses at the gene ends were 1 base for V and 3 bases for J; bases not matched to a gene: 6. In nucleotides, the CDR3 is TGCAGCGTTGAAGTACCGGGACAGGGAGACTATGGCTACACCTTC. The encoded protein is CSVEVPGQGDYGYTF.

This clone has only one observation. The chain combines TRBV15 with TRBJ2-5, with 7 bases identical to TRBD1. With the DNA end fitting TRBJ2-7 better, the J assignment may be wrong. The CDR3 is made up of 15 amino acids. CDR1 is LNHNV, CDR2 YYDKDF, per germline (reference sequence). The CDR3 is CATSRQTGSSYEQYF. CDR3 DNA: TGTGCCACCAGCAGACAGACAGGGAGCTCCTACGAGCAGTACTTC.

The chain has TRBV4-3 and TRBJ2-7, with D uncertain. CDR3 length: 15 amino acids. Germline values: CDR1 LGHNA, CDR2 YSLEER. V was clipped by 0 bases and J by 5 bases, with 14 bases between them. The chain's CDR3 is CASSQDRGVSNEQYF. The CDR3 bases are TGCGCCAGCAGCCAAGATCGTGGGGTTAGTAACGAGCAGTACTTC.

CDR3 nucleotide sequence: TGTGCCACCAGCACCCGGACAGGGGCGGGCGAGCAGTACTTC. Its protein is CATSTRTGAGEQYF. V and J are TRBV15 and TRBJ2-7; 9 nucleotides align to TRBD1. The germline V gene encodes CDR1 LNHNV and CDR2 YYDKDF (reference sequence). V dropped 4 bases and J dropped 6; count of bases not matched to a gene: 7. The CDR3 has 14 amino acids.

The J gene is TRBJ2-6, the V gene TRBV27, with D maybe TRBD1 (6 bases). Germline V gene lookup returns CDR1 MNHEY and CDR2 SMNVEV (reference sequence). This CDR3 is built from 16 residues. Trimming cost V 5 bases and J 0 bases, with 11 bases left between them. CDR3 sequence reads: CASSPRQASGANVLTF. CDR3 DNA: TGTGCCAGCAGTCCGCGACAGGCCTCTGGGGCCAACGTCCTGACTTTC.

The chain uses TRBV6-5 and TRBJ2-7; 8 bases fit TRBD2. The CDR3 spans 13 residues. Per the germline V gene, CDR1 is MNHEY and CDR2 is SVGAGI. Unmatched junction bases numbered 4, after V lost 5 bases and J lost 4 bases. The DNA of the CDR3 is TGTGCCAGCAGTCCGGGACTAGTGTACGAGCAGTACTTC. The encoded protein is CASSPGLVYEQYF.

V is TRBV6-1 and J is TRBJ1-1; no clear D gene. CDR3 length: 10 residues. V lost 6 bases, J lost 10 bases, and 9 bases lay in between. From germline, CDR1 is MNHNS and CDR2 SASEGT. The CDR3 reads CASSARGAFF. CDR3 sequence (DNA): TGTGCCAGCAGCGCCCGAGGAGCTTTCTTT.

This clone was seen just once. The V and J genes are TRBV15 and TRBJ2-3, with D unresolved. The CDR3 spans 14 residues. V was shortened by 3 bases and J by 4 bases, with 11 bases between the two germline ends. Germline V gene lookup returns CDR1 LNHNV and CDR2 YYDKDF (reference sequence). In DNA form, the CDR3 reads TGTGCCACCAGCAGGGAATATATCCCAGATACGCAGTATTTT. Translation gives CATSREYIPDTQYF. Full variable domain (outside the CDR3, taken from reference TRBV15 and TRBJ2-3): DAMVIQNPRYQVTQFGKPVTLSCSQTLNHNVMYWYQQKSSQAPKLLFHYYDKDFNNEADTPDNFQSRRPNTSFCFLDIRSPGLGDTAMYLCATSREYIPDTQYFGPGTRLTVL.

Written as DNA, the CDR3 is TGCGCCAGCAGCCCCACTGGGCCGGGGTACTTC. Its translation is CASSPTGPGYF. The J gene is TRBJ2-5, the V gene TRBV4-1; D not resolved. Per germline, CDR1 MGHRA and CDR2 YSYEKL. Trimming shortened V by 4 bases and J by 13 bases, and 13 bases separated the two germline ends. CDR3 length equals 11 residues.

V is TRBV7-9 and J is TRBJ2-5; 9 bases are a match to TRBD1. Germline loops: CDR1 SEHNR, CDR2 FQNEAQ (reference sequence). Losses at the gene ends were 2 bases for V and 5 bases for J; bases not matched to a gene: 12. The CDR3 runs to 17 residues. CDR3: CASSLIPSGQGLETQYF. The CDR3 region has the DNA TGTGCCAGCAGCTTAATCCCCTCGGGACAGGGCTTGGAGACCCAGTACTTC.

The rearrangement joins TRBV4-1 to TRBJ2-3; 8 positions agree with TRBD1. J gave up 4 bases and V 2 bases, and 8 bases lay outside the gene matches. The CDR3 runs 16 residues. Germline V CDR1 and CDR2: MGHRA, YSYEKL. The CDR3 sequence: CASSQLTGVDSDTQYF. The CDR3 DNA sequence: TGCGCCAGCAGCCAACTGACAGGGGTAGATTCAGATACGCAGTATTTT.